This T cell receptor (beta chain) was sequenced during a study of blood T cell repertoires in COVID-19. About the research overall: The samples span acute and convalescent COVID-19 from the United States, Italy and Spain.

In the study's own analysis: Amplification of reference gene primers provided the estimated nucleated cell counts. Some clones are missing from TCRdb's copy, which holds only in-frame ones; the method was immunoSEQ multiplex PCR. That table gives V, J and clone size, and the DNA gave D and trimming. This table holds about 420,000 clones, around 90% found once. Trimming removed 6 bases at V and 3 bases at J, with 9 bases between. The length of the CDR3 is 12 residues. Germline V gives CDR1 ENHRY, CDR2 SYGVKD. Source material: peripheral blood. V usage is TRBV10-3 and J usage is TRBJ2-7, with D perhaps matching TRBD1 (7 bases). The TCR originated in a man between 18 and 29 years old with COVID-19, enrolled during active disease. CDR3 in amino acids: CAIRRDSYEQYF. In DNA form, the CDR3 reads TGTGCCATCAGGCGGGACAGCTACGAGCAGTACTTC.